Each of the 9 T cell receptor beta chains below was sequenced from the same sample in a study of T cell changes during pregnancy in multiple sclerosis. Here immunoSEQ multiplex PCR was the method, and the copy in TCRdb shows in-frame clones only, minus some. The sample records fewer than 70,000 clones, about 88% being singletons. This specimen was peripheral blood, taken in the first trimester of pregnancy. These receptor sequences come from a female donor with multiple sclerosis, enrolled in a pregnancy study.

V gene TRBV29-1 combines with J gene TRBJ2-5; 12 bases agree with TRBD2. The CDR3 runs to 13 residues. After removal of 3 bases from V and 5 bases from J, the junction contained 1 base not matched to a gene. CDR1 and CDR2 from the germline V gene are SQVTM and ANQGSEA. For the CDR3, the DNA is TGCAGCGTTGATGGACTAGCGGGGGAGACCCAGTACTTC. Protein: CSVDGLAGETQYF. Based on the CDR3 plus reference TRBV29-1 and TRBJ2-5, the full variable domain is SAVISQKPSRDICQRGTSLTIQCQVDSQVTMMFWYRQQPGQSLTLIATANQGSEATYESGFVIDKFPISRPNLTFSTLTVSNMSPEDSSIYLCSVDGLAGETQYFGPGTRLLVL.

The CDR3 nucleotides are TGTGCCAGTAGTTACGGACAGGGCACTGAAGCTTTCTTT. Its protein product is CASSYGQGTEAFF. The chain links TRBV19 to TRBJ1-1; 8 bases are a match to TRBD1. Unmatched junction bases numbered 3, after V lost 5 bases and J lost 4 bases. This CDR3 is built from 13 residues. The V gene's germline CDR1 is LNHDA and CDR2 SQIVND (reference sequence).

The chain has TRBV19 and TRBJ2-5; no definite D call. Germline CDR1 LNHDA, CDR2 SQIVND (reference sequence). This CDR3 comprises 11 residues. V was clipped by 10 bases and J by 4 bases, with 10 bases between them. The CDR3: CATGLRETQYF. DNA of the CDR3: TGTGCCACGGGTCTACGAGAGACCCAGTACTTC.

The J gene is TRBJ1-5, the V gene TRBV6-1; the match to TRBD1 covers 8 bases. This CDR3 is built from 15 residues. Germline CDR1 and CDR2: MNHNS and SASEGT. V was clipped by 5 bases and J by 2 bases; unmatched bases: 5. The CDR3 DNA reads as TGTGCCAGCAGTATGACAGGGGAGGGCAATCAGCCCCAGCATTTT. The encoded protein is CASSMTGEGNQPQHF.

This chain joins TRBV11-2 and TRBJ2-7, with a tentative D call TRBD2 (6 bases). The V end lost 5 bases, the J end lost 0 bases, and 14 bases lay between the germline ends. Germline CDR1 is SGHAT and CDR2 is FQNNGV. The CDR3 covers 15 residues. The CDR3 here is CASSAGLQRSYEQYF. CDR3 sequence (DNA): TGTGCCAGCAGCGCGGGACTTCAACGCTCCTACGAGCAGTACTTC.

The V gene is TRBV19, the J gene TRBJ2-1; 9 bases match TRBD1. Germline V gene lookup returns CDR1 LNHDA and CDR2 SQIVND (reference sequence). V was clipped by 5 bases and J by 4 bases; unmatched bases: 12. This CDR3 spans 17 amino acids. CDR3 protein: CASSATPGTGSYNEQFF. The CDR3 DNA follows: TGTGCCAGTAGTGCCACCCCCGGGACAGGGTCTTACAATGAGCAGTTCTTC.

The V call is TRBV19, the J call TRBJ1-1; D is unclear. Germline CDR1 is LNHDA and CDR2 is SQIVND (reference sequence). CDR3 length: 13 residues. The ends were cut back, 3 bases at V and 3 bases at J, with 8 bases in the middle. CDR3 region: CASSIYSYTEAFF. DNA of the CDR3: TGTGCCAGTAGTATTTACTCTTACACTGAAGCTTTCTTT.

The CDR3 loop reads CASSADRGHEAFF. The CDR3 nucleotides read TGTGCCAGCAGCGCGGACAGGGGACATGAAGCTTTCTTT. The V gene is TRBV7-3, the J gene TRBJ1-1; 9 bases match TRBD1. V lost 5 bases, J lost 7 bases, and 5 bases stayed unmatched. Germline V gene sequence: CDR1 SGHTA, CDR2 FQGTGA. The CDR3 contains 13 residues.

This chain uses TRBV7-9 with TRBJ2-2; D may be TRBD1 (5 bases). The V and J ends lost 5 bases and 1 base respectively, with 14 bases between them. The CDR3 runs 16 residues. CDR1 is SEHNR, CDR2 FQNEAQ, per germline (reference sequence). CDR3 sequence reads: CASSPRWGGNTGELFF. The CDR3 DNA follows: TGTGCCAGCAGCCCACGATGGGGCGGGAACACCGGGGAGCTGTTTTTT. Looking up the rest from reference TRBV7-9 and TRBJ2-2 gives the full variable domain: DTGVSQNPRHKITKRGQNVTFRCDPISEHNRLYWYRQTLGQGPEFLTYFQNEAQLEKSRLLSDRFSAERPKGSFSTLEIQRTEQGDSAMYLCASSPRWGGNTGELFFGEGSRLTVL.